Given below is one TCR beta chain in context. This clonotype has a handful of counts. The clone's antigen remains unknown. No much larger clonotype is one base removed from it; base qualities were not supplied. This record belongs to a study of naive and memory T cell subsets (dated by TCRdb to 2017 to 2019). Regarding the complete study: The study applied an open-source, UMI-based TCR alpha and beta sequencing pipeline to sorted naive and memory peripheral blood T cell subsets. The functional CMV T cell responses agreed completely with IgG serology results. RNA was DNase-treated and reverse transcribed with TCR constant-region primers, mostly using SuperScript III.

Libraries were constructed by UMI-ligation and nested PCR. To cover both TRBC1 and TRBC2, the beta constant-region primer consisted of an equimolar mix of two oligonucleotides. A single-stranded oligonucleotide containing the SP2 primer and a 12-nucleotide UMI was joined to the 3' end of the cDNA by T4 RNA ligase 1. Four rounds of PCR were used to amplify ligated cDNA, with nested alpha and beta constant-region primers being used together with the SP2 primer. The ligation reaction was kept at 16 degrees C for about 18-25 hours. PCR2 was usually performed as a SYBR Green qPCR and halted at a preset threshold so that over-amplification would not occur. All purifications after the first were performed with Agencourt AMPure XP magnetic beads. Libraries were quantified by Qubit and checked on a TapeStation, with a main peak expected near 650 bp. Pooled libraries were sequenced on an Illumina MiSeq with v2 2x251 paired-end kits, typically giving about 0.95-2.2 million reads per sample. Each sample library was pooled at around 4 nM, and about 4.5-7% PhiX was included to improve cluster recognition. The paper's processing steps were these. Using tag matching that tolerated one base-pair mismatch, Decombinator assigned V and J genes to FASTQ reads that had been processed by Demultiplexor. By using UMIs, Collapsinator corrected both sequencing errors and the frequency errors caused by PCR heterogeneity. CDR3Translator translated TCRs and extracted CDR3s from the conserved cysteine to the FGXG phenylalanine, flagging non-productive sequences. Gini, Shannon entropy and inverse Simpson indices were calculated on repertoires subsampled to equal numbers of UMI-defined TCRs. Clonotype abundance distributions were fitted to a power law by maximum likelihood within the linear range. When run on a single naive CD8 sample, MIGEC and the pipeline yielded similar UMI counts, similar unique TCR numbers and similar clonal distributions. A set of several thousand CMV-associated CDR3 sequences, compiled from VDJdb and a published dataset, was used to search the repertoires. TCRdb passed the public sequencing reads through fastp at Q25 and MiXCR, retaining productive beta sequences. Each entry is one CDR3 protein sequence, shown with its most common DNA and genes. The V and J calls reflect TCRdb's pipeline rather than the authors' work. Here the sample has 89,000 or so distinct CDR3 sequences; about an eighth occur a single time. 0.75% to 1% of the sample is taken by the ten largest.

General conclusions and limits of the study: In both CD4 and CD8 cells, the Gini index increased while Shannon and inverse Simpson diversity decreased from naive through CM, EM and EMRA. The abundance of TCRs followed a power law with an exponent that differed between naive and memory subsets yet stayed consistent across the three individuals. Once error correction was done, more than 85% of naive TCR sequences showed up just once, which made the naive abundance distributions much steeper than those of the memory subsets. Clonotypes were defined as single alpha or beta chain sequences, not paired alpha/beta receptors. The repertoire findings for the naive and memory subsets could not be validated, as no ground truth was available. RNA-based TCR counts may be influenced by expression changes linked to T cell activation and differentiation.

From the second PCR step on, the TCR alpha and beta chain libraries were amplified in separate reactions. The CMV status of each donor was determined by measuring IFNgamma production from CD4+ T cells after fresh PBMCs had been stimulated overnight with CMV viral lysate. CD4 T cells were positively selected with Miltenyi beads, followed by positive selection of CD8 T cells from the CD4-negative fraction. Cells were stained for CD3, CD4, CD8, CD45RA, CD27 and a live/dead dye and were sorted on a BD Aria II into four subsets based on CD45RA and CD27. A few healthy volunteers provided blood, and the blood of each volunteer was split into CD4 and CD8 T cells and then into four differentiation subsets. Roughly 120 ml of peripheral blood was collected from each donor, and PBMC were isolated by Ficoll-Paque PLUS density-gradient centrifugation. Sorted cells were lysed in RLT buffer, after which RNA was extracted using a Qiagen RNeasy kit and stored at -80 degrees C.

The sequence was obtained from a human donor in good health. Sequencing used central memory CD4+ T cells from blood. The cell subset or site label on this specimen signifies: central memory, CD45RA- CD27+.

The base sequence is TGCGCCAGCAGCTCCCAAATTCGACAGGGCGCGACTTTCTTT. This sequence encodes CASSSQIRQGATFF. The chain uses TRBV5-1 and TRBJ1-1; 7 bases in the middle match TRBD1. CDR1 and CDR2, looked up from the germline V gene, are SGHRS and YFSETQ. Its CDR3 holds 14 amino acids, cysteine through phenylalanine. The retained sequence is limited to the CDR3, 42 bases, with the frame set at the first base. The V end gives up 3 bases and the J end 12 bases, leaving 14 bases in the junction not matched to a gene.